Shown below are 25 T cell receptor beta chains from a single sample sequenced in a study of blood T cell repertoires in COVID-19. The assay was immunoSEQ multiplex PCR, and TCRdb's table has in-frame clones only and misses some. In the table there are more than 300,000 clones, about 89% of which are singletons. Material: PBMCs or T cells enriched from blood (not recorded which). The source of these receptors is a woman aged 40 to 50 who had been exposed to COVID-19.

The chain is built from TRBV19 and TRBJ1-4; no definite D call. Looked up from germline, CDR1 is LNHDA and CDR2 is SQIVND (reference sequence). V lost 6 bases and J lost 4, with 18 bases in between. This CDR3 is 16 amino acids long. The CDR3 here is CASSGGRRPINEKLFF. The DNA for the CDR3 is TGTGCCAGTAGCGGAGGGAGACGGCCCATTAATGAAAAACTGTTTTTT.

This clone was detected once. The chain is built from TRBV10-3 and TRBJ1-1; 7 bases are shared with TRBD1. The germline gives CDR1 ENHRY, CDR2 SYGVKD. The V and J ends lost 6 bases and 4 bases, in that order; junction bases with no gene match: 5. The CDR3 covers 13 residues. In DNA form, the CDR3 reads TGTGCCATCAGGGACAGGCAAGGCACTGAAGCTTTCTTT. It codes for CAIRDRQGTEAFF.

The chain links TRBV6-2 or TRBV6-3 to TRBJ1-5, with 11 bases matching TRBD1. Germline trimming cut 3 bases from V and 1 base from J; bases unmatched to any gene: 11. CDR1 MNHEY and CDR2 SVGEGT come from the germline V gene. The CDR3 runs to 19 residues. The CDR3 region is CASSYRGQGARQSNQPQHF. As DNA, the CDR3 is TGTGCCAGCAGTTATCGTGGACAGGGGGCAAGGCAGAGCAATCAGCCCCAGCATTTT.

This clone appeared once. V gene TRBV4-3 combines with J gene TRBJ1-1, with 8 bases aligning to TRBD1. This CDR3 has 15 residues. The germline gives CDR1 LGHNA, CDR2 YSLEER. The junction had 8 bases not matched to a gene; V was cut back by 3 bases and J by 5 bases. The CDR3 coding sequence is TGCGCCAGCAGCCAGGGCACAGGGGGGTGGACTGAAGCTTTCTTT. It translates to CASSQGTGGWTEAFF.

The chain uses TRBV11-3 and TRBJ2-3, with TRBD2 matching over 7 bases. The germline V gene has CDR1 SGHNT and CDR2 YENEEA. The V segment lost 8 bases and the J segment 3 bases; nucleotides outside the gene matches: 2. The CDR3 loop spans 12 amino acids. The CDR3 nucleotides are TGTGCCAGCGGGAGGGGTACAGATACGCAGTATTTT. Translating gives CASGRGTDTQYF.

The genes are TRBV30 and TRBJ1-1; no definite D call. CDR1 GTSNPN and CDR2 SVGIG come from the germline V gene (reference sequence). Trimming took 0 bases from V and 7 from J, leaving 6 bases between them. This CDR3 spans 11 amino acids. The CDR3 sequence: CAWSVRGEAFF. CDR3 in DNA: TGTGCCTGGAGTGTACGCGGTGAAGCTTTCTTT.

On this clone: Other DNA sequences within the sample encode an identical CDR3. This chain's CDR3 is CASRDRGNSNQPQHF. In DNA form, the CDR3 reads TGTGCCAGCAGAGACAGGGGGAATAGCAATCAGCCCCAGCATTTT. The chain has TRBV6-5 and TRBJ1-5; 9 nucleotides match TRBD1. After removal of 6 bases from V and 0 bases from J, the junction contained 3 bases not matched to a gene. Germline assignment: CDR1 MNHEY and CDR2 SVGAGI. The CDR3 loop spans 15 amino acids.

This clone occurred a few times. This chain uses TRBV19 with TRBJ1-1, with unresolved D. Trimming took off 1 base at V and 1 base at J, with 7 bases between the two ends. CDR1 and CDR2 from the germline V gene are LNHDA and SQIVND (reference sequence). The length of the CDR3 is 14 residues. Here the CDR3 DNA reads TGTGCCAGTAGTATAGGAACACAGAACACTGAAGCTTTCTTT. Amino acid sequence: CASSIGTQNTEAFF.

V and J are TRBV27 and TRBJ2-7; 10 bases map to TRBD1. Germline CDR1 and CDR2: MNHEY and SMNVEV (reference sequence). This CDR3 comprises 15 residues. Trimming removed 4 bases from V and 6 bases from J; junction bases left unmatched: 9. This chain's CDR3 is CASSWGTGVGSEQYF. CDR3 DNA sequence: TGTGCCAGCAGTTGGGGGACAGGGGTGGGGTCCGAGCAGTACTTC.

The sample holds one count of this clone. The chain employs TRBV7-6 and TRBJ2-2, with D hard to call. Germline CDR1 SGHVS, CDR2 FNYEAQ. The CDR3 has 14 amino acids. Trimming removed 5 bases at V and 1 base at J, with 8 bases between. The CDR3: CASSQMLNTGELFF. Written as DNA, the CDR3 is TGTGCCAGCAGCCAGATGCTGAACACCGGGGAGCTGTTTTTT. The full variable domain, rest sourced from reference TRBV7-6 and TRBJ2-2, is GAGVSQSPRYKVTKRGQDVALRCDPISGHVSLYWYRQALGQGPEFLTYFNYEAQQDKSGLPNDRFSAERPEGSISTLTIQRTEQRDSAMYRCASSQMLNTGELFFGEGSRLTVL.

This clone was seen a handful of times. Within the sample, other DNA sequences also encode this same CDR3. J is TRBJ1-5 and V is TRBV12-3 or TRBV12-4; 7 positions agree with TRBD1. The CDR3 length is 13 residues. After removal of 5 bases from V and 4 bases from J, the junction contained 2 bases not matched to a gene. The CDR3 bases are TGTGCCAGCAGTCTGGGACAGAATCAGCCCCAGCATTTT. This gives the protein CASSLGQNQPQHF.

The chain uses TRBV3-1 (or the pseudogene TRBV3-2) and TRBJ1-5; D might be TRBD1 (5 bases). Deletions cut 1 base from V and 0 bases from J, with 10 bases between. Germline loops: CDR1 LGHDT, CDR2 YNNKEL (reference sequence). This CDR3 has 16 residues. The CDR3 reads CASSQAGRGSNQPQHF. The CDR3 bases are TGTGCCAGCAGCCAAGCGGGGAGGGGTAGCAATCAGCCCCAGCATTTT.

V usage is TRBV5-4 and J usage is TRBJ1-3, with D unclear. Germline values: CDR1 SGHNT, CDR2 YYREEE (reference sequence). This CDR3 is built from 16 residues. Trimming cost V 4 bases and J 6 bases, with 20 bases left between them. CDR3 in amino acids: CASSQSPRGLENTIYF. For the CDR3, the DNA is TGTGCCAGCAGCCAGTCCCCGCGGGGTTTGGAAAACACCATATATTTT.

CDR3 residues: CASSTGQFSNQPQHF. The CDR3 coding sequence is TGTGCCAGCAGTACGGGACAGTTTAGCAATCAGCCCCAGCATTTT. The chain uses TRBV2 and TRBJ1-5; TRBD1 matches at 7 bases. This CDR3 has 15 residues. The germline V gene has CDR1 SNHLY and CDR2 FYNNEI. After removal of 5 bases from V and 0 bases from J, the junction contained 4 bases not matched to a gene. The whole variable domain, filled in from reference TRBV2 and TRBJ1-5, reads EPEVTQTPSHQVTQMGQEVILRCVPISNHLYFYWYRQILGQKVEFLVSFYNNEISEKSEIFDDQFSVERPDGSNFTLKIRSTKLEDSAMYFCASSTGQFSNQPQHFGDGTRLSIL.

This clone was recorded once. The chain links TRBV19 to TRBJ2-7; 13 bases align to TRBD2. The CDR3 sequence is 15 residues long. J gave up 3 bases and V 4 bases, and 3 bases lay outside the gene matches. Per germline, CDR1 LNHDA and CDR2 SQIVND (reference sequence). The CDR3 region is CASSTGTSGVYEQYF. CDR3 DNA sequence: TGTGCCAGTAGTACGGGGACTAGCGGGGTCTACGAGCAGTACTTC.

The J gene is TRBJ2-7, the V gene TRBV7-9, with D perhaps matching TRBD2 (6 bases). Germline V gene lookup returns CDR1 SEHNR and CDR2 FQNEAQ (reference sequence). The CDR3 covers 16 residues. Trimming shortened V by 0 bases and J by 11 bases, and 23 bases separated the two germline ends. The CDR3 DNA reads TGTGCCAGCAGCTTAGCTGTAAGTGTCGGGCCTAGCGATGAGTACTTC. Translating it yields CASSLAVSVGPSDEYF.

This clone was seen just once. The chain uses TRBV13 and TRBJ2-3; 8 bases match TRBD2. This CDR3 is built from 18 residues. Germline V gene lookup returns CDR1 PRHDT and CDR2 FYEKMQ (reference sequence). The ends lost 3 bases at V and 0 bases at J; junction bases unmatched: 11. CDR3 protein: CASSLTLAVSASTDTQYF. The CDR3 DNA reads TGTGCCAGCAGCTTGACACTAGCGGTATCTGCTAGCACAGATACGCAGTATTTT.

This sequence joins TRBV2 and TRBJ1-5, with D uncertain. The CDR3 has 17 amino acids. V lost 6 bases and J lost 1, with 19 bases in between. The germline V gene has CDR1 SNHLY and CDR2 FYNNEI. The CDR3 protein is CASSNLRRKTSNQPQHF. DNA for the CDR3: TGTGCCAGCAGCAACCTACGGAGGAAGACAAGCAATCAGCCCCAGCATTTT. The full variable domain, in which reference TRBV2 and TRBJ1-5 provide the parts outside the CDR3, is EPEVTQTPSHQVTQMGQEVILRCVPISNHLYFYWYRQILGQKVEFLVSFYNNEISEKSEIFDDQFSVERPDGSNFTLKIRSTKLEDSAMYFCASSNLRRKTSNQPQHFGDGTRLSIL.

This chain links TRBV19 with TRBJ1-1, with D maybe TRBD1 (5 bases). This CDR3 comprises 14 residues. Looked up from germline, CDR1 is LNHDA and CDR2 is SQIVND (reference sequence). V lost 3 bases to trimming and J lost 3 bases, with 11 bases between them. Written as DNA, the CDR3 is TGTGCCAGTAGTATTCGGGGGAGGGACACTGAAGCTTTCTTT. Residues: CASSIRGRDTEAFF.

This chain joins TRBV6-4 and TRBJ1-5; possibly TRBD1 for D (5 bases). The germline V and J ends were trimmed by 4 bases and 4 bases, with 8 bases remaining between them. Germline lookup yields CDR1 MRHNA and CDR2 SNTAGT. The length of the CDR3 is 13 residues. The CDR3 spells CASSVDTNQPQHF. CDR3 bases: TGTGCCAGCAGTGTGGACACAAATCAGCCCCAGCATTTT.

In its sample, this clone was seen once. This chain joins TRBV7-9 and TRBJ1-2; D is possibly TRBD1 (5 bases). CDR1 SEHNR and CDR2 FQNEAQ come from the germline V gene (reference sequence). The CDR3 consists of 16 residues. V lost 1 base, J lost 4 bases, and 16 bases lay in between. CDR3 in DNA: TGTGCCAGCAGCTTAGGCGGGACGGCTCGTCTCTATGGCTACACCTTC. Residues: CASSLGGTARLYGYTF.

The chain links TRBV24-1 to TRBJ2-5; 11 bases match TRBD2. Trimming cost V 7 bases and J 4 bases; bases outside gene matches: 10. Germline V gene data show CDR1 as KGHDR and CDR2 as SFDVKD. The CDR3 runs 16 residues. CDR3 amino acids: CATRGVAGGPGETQYF. CDR3 coding DNA: TGTGCCACCAGGGGAGTAGCGGGAGGGCCAGGAGAGACCCAGTACTTC.

V usage is TRBV4-1 and J usage is TRBJ2-1; 7 bases match TRBD2. The CDR3 runs 17 residues. Per the germline V gene, CDR1 is MGHRA and CDR2 is YSYEKL. After removal of 0 bases from V and 0 bases from J, the junction contained 5 bases not matched to a gene. This CDR3 is CASSQDFGGGSYNEQFF. In DNA, the CDR3 is TGCGCCAGCAGCCAAGATTTTGGGGGGGGCTCCTACAATGAGCAGTTCTTC.

This clone was seen more than once but under ten times. The chain links TRBV6-5 to TRBJ2-1; 7 nucleotides agree with TRBD1. With 7 bases clipped from V and 3 bases from J, the junction kept 6 bases outside the gene matches. CDR1 and CDR2 (germline): MNHEY, SVGAGI. The CDR3 is made up of 14 amino acids. CDR3 loop: CASKTGTYYNEQFF. For the CDR3, the DNA is TGTGCCAGCAAGACAGGGACCTACTACAATGAGCAGTTCTTC.

The chain has TRBV19 and TRBJ1-3; tentatively, D is TRBD1 (5 bases). Germline CDR1 LNHDA, CDR2 SQIVND (reference sequence). This CDR3 contains 14 residues. Trimming took off 9 bases at V and 8 bases at J, with 20 bases between the two ends. The CDR3 loop is CARLGPLLKDTIYF. CDR3 coding DNA: TGTGCCAGGTTGGGGCCACTTTTAAAGGACACCATATATTTT.